This entry features one T cell receptor beta chain sequence. No antigen is known for it. This entry belongs to a study of T-cell memory formation after mild COVID-19. Study background: TCR clusters mostly belonged to single donors. Overall study findings and caveats: For contracting clones, CD4+ ones sat mainly in CM and EM, CD8+ in EMRA. Pre-infection memory carried some responding clones, suggesting that cross-reactive memory joined.

Trimming took off 4 bases at V and 0 bases at J, with 16 bases between the two ends. Germline loops: CDR1 MDHEN, CDR2 SYDVKM. CDR3 length equals 16 residues. TCRdb used MiXCR to reprocess the 5' RACE reads, holding one entry per CDR3 protein. This sample yields approximately 350,000 distinct CDR3 sequences, of which about 15% are seen a single time; 20% to 25% belongs to the top ten. This sequence was found in a young man who had mild COVID-19 (a few samples of this study predate the infection). Cell type and time point are not known. Sequenced sample: PBMCs or a T cell subset sorted from them (not recorded which). The chain combines TRBV28 with TRBJ2-7; the D is unclear. CDR3 region: CASSSLGGVSSYEQYF. In DNA, the CDR3 is TGTGCCAGCAGTTCCCTAGGTGGGGTGAGCTCCTACGAGCAGTACTTC.